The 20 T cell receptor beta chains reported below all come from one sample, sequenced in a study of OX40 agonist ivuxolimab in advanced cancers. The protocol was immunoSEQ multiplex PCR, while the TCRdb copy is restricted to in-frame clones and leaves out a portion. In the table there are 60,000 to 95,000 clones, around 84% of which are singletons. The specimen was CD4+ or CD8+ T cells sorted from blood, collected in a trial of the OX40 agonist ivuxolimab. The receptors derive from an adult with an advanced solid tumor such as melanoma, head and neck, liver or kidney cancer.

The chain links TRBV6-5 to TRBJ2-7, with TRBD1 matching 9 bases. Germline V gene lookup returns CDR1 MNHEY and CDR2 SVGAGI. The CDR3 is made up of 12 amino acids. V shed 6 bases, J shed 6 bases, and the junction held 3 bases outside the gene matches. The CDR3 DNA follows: TGTGCCAGCAGCCGGACAGGGGTCGAGCAGTACTTC. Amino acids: CASSRTGVEQYF.

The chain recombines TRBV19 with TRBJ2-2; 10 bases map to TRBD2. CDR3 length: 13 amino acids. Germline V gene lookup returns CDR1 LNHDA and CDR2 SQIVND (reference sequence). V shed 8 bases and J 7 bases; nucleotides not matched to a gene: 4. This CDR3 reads CASSSGRFGELFF. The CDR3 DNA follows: TGTGCCAGTTCTAGCGGGAGATTCGGGGAGCTGTTTTTT.

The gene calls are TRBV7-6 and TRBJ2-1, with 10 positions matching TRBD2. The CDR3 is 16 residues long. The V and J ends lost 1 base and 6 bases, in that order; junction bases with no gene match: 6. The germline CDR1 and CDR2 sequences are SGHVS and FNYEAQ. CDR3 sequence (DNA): TGTGCCAGCAGCTTAGTGAGCGGGAGGGCCGGCAATGAGCAGTTCTTC. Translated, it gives CASSLVSGRAGNEQFF.

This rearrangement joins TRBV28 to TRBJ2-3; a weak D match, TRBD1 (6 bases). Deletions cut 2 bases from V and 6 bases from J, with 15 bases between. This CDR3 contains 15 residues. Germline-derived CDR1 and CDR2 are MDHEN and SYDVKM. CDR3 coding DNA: TGTGCCAGCAGTTTACCCCAATCAGGGGCCGATACGCAGTATTTT. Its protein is CASSLPQSGADTQYF.

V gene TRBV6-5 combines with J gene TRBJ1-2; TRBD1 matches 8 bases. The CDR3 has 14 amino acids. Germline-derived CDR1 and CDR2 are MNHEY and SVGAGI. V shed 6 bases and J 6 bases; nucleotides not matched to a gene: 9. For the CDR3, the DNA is TGTGCCAGCAGCAAAGCGACAGGGGATGATGGCTACACCTTC. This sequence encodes CASSKATGDDGYTF.

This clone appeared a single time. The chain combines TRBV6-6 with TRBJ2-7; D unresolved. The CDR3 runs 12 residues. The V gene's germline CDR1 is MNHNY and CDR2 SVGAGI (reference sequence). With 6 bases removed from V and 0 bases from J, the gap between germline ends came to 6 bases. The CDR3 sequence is CASSPGSYEQYF. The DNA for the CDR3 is TGTGCCAGCAGCCCTGGCTCCTACGAGCAGTACTTC.

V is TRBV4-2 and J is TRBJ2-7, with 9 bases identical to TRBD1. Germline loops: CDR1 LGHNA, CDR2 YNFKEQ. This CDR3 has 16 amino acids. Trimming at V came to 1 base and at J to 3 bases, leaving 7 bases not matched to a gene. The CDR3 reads CASSQALDRGSYEQYF. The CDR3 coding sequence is TGTGCCAGCAGCCAAGCTCTCGACAGGGGGAGCTACGAGCAGTACTTC.

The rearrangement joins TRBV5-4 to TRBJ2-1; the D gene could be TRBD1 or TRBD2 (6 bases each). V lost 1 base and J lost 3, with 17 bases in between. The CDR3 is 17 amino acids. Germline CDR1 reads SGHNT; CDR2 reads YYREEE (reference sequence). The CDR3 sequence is CASSLFSGAEIYNEQFF. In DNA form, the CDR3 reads TGTGCCAGCAGCTTGTTTTCGGGGGCCGAGATCTACAATGAGCAGTTCTTC.

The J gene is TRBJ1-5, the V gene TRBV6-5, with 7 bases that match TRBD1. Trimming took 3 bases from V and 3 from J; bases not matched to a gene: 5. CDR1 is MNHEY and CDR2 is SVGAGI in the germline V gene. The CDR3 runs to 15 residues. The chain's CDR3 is CASSYTTGDNQPQHF. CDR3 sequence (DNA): TGTGCCAGCAGTTATACCACAGGGGACAATCAGCCCCAGCATTTT.

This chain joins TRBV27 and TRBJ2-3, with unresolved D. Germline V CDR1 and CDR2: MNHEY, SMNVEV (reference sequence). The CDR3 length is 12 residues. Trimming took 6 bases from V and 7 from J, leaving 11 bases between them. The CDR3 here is CASSPGGNTQYF. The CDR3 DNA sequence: TGTGCCAGCAGCCCCGGCGGTAATACGCAGTATTTT.

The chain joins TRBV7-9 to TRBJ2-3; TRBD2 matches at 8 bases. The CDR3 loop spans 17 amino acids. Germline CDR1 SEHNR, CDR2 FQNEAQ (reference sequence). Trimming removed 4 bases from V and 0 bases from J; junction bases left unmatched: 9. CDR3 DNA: TGTGCCAGCAGCTCCTCCAACATAGCGGGAAGCACAGATACGCAGTATTTT. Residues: CASSSSNIAGSTDTQYF.

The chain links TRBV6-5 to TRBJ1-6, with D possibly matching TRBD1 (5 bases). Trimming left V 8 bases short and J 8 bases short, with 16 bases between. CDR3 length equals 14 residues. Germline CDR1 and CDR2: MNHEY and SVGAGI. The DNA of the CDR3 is TGTGCCAGCCGCCCGAGCGGGGGTGATTCACCCCTCCACTTT. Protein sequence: CASRPSGGDSPLHF.

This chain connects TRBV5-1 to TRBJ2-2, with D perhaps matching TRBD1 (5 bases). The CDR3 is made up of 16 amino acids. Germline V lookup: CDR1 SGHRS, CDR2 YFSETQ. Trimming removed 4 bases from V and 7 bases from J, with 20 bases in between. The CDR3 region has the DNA TGCGCCAGCAGCCCCTCTGGGGCAGCCTTTCTCGGGGAGCTGTTTTTT. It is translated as CASSPSGAAFLGELFF.

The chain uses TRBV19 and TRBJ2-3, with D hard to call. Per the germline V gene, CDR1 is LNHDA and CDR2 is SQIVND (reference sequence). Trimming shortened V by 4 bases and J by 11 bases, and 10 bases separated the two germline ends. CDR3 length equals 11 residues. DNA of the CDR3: TGTGCCAGTAGTAGGGGATGGGAGCAGTATTTT. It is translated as CASSRGWEQYF.

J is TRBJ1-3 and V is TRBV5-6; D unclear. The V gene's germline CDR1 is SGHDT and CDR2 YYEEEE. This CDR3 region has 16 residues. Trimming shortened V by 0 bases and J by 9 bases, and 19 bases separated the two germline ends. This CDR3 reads CASSLAGFLAAGTIYF. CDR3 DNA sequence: TGTGCCAGCAGCTTGGCGGGGTTCCTGGCGGCTGGCACCATATATTTT.

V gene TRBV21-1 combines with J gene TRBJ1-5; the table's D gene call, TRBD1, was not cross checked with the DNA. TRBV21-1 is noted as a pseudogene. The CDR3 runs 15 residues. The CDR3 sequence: CASSKGPWASQPQHF. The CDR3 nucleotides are TGTGCCAGCAGCAAAGGTCCGTGGGCTTCTCAGCCCCAGCATTTT.

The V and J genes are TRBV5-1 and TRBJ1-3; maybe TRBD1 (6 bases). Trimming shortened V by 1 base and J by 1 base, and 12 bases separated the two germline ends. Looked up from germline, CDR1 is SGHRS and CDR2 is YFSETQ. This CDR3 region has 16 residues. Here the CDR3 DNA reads TGCGCCAGCAGCTTGTCGCTGGGGGCGTCTGGAAACACCATATATTTT. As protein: CASSLSLGASGNTIYF.

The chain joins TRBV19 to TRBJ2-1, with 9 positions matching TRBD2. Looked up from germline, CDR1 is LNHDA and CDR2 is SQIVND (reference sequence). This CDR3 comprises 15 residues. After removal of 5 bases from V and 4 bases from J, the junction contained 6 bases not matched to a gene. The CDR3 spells CASSPRTSGYNEQFF. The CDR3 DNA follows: TGTGCCAGTAGTCCTCGCACTAGCGGGTACAATGAGCAGTTCTTC.

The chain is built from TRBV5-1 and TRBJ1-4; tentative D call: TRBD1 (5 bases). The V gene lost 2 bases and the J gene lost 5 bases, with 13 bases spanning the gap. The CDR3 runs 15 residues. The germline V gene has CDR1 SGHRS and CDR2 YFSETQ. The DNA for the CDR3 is TGCGCCAGCAGCTTCTCAGGGAATAGGAATGAAAAACTGTTTTTT. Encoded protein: CASSFSGNRNEKLFF.

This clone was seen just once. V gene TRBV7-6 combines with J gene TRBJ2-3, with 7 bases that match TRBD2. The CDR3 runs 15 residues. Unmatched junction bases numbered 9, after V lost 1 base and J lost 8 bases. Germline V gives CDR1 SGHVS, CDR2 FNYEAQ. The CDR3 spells CASSLEVAGASTQYF. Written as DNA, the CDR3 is TGTGCCAGCAGCTTAGAGGTGGCGGGAGCTTCTACGCAGTATTTT.